The clone carrying this T cell receptor (beta chain) was detected only a few times. Its antigen is not identified. A read error may account for a junction end that differs from germline. These data come from a study of radiotherapy plus CTLA-4 blockade in lung cancer. Findings of the study overall: Tumor-derived TCR clones expanded in blood after radiotherapy plus ipilimumab.

Clones were read by immunoSEQ multiplex PCR, and TCRdb kept only the in-frame ones, dropping some. Among about 85,000 clones, approximately 83% were seen once, and the ten largest hold approximately 1.9%. CDR1 is SSHAT and CDR2 is FNYEAQ in the germline V gene (reference sequence). The CDR3 spans 14 residues. Here the sequenced sample was peripheral blood, taken from a patient treated with radiotherapy plus ipilimumab. This clonotype originated in a human donor with non-small cell lung cancer who had a partial response to radiotherapy plus ipilimumab. The V gene is TRBV7-7, the J gene TRBJ2-2; the D is unclear. The chain's CDR3 is CASSLKGVTGELFF. The CDR3 coding sequence is TGTGCTAGCAGCTTAAAAGGAGTCACCGGGGAGCTGTTTTTT.